This T cell receptor beta chain was sequenced for a study of CD4 T cells in relation to SARS-CoV-2 and coronaviruses. General study results and limits: SARS-CoV-2-driven expansion was significantly weaker in crossreactive than monoreactive clones. The cross-reactivity analysis covered only spike protein, not other viral proteins.

CDR1 is MNHEY, CDR2 SVGAGI, per germline. The CDR3 contains 14 residues. With 6 bases clipped from V and 4 bases from J, the junction kept 6 bases outside the gene matches. CD4+ T cells from unexposed donors were obtained before the COVID-19 pandemic (2011-2018). Notes on this clone: The antigen is undetermined.

TCRdb's table, derived via immunoSEQ multiplex PCR, lists solely in-frame clones and lacks some. The sample yields more than 50,000 clones, about nine tenths seen once. Sample: memory CD4+ T cells from PBMCs. The chain recombines TRBV6-5 with TRBJ2-5; 9 nucleotides align to TRBD1. The source is a human donor in good health. The CDR3 DNA reads as TGTGCCAGCAGCCTACAGGGGGCAGTAGAGACCCAGTACTTC. Translating gives CASSLQGAVETQYF.